This paragraph reports one TCR beta chain. Here immunoSEQ multiplex PCR was the method, and the copy in TCRdb shows in-frame clones only, minus some. The sample has roughly 430,000 clones; 88% are singletons. All enrollees were roughly 18 to 89 years old and from 20 to 25 US areas. Researchers sorted participants into cohorts using their self-reported clinical history. The germline gives CDR1 SNHLY, CDR2 FYNNEI. The CDR3 runs 13 residues. V trimming: 6 bases; J trimming: 3 bases; junction bases outside the gene matches: 4. The sample belongs to a study of blood T cell repertoires in COVID-19. Study information: The United States, Italy and Spain provided the acute and convalescent COVID-19 samples. In each case, the material was cDNA or gDNA derived from T cells, B-cell-depleted T cells, or PBMCs.

The specimen sequenced was PBMCs or T cells enriched from blood (not recorded which). This clonotype was sampled from a woman aged 40 to 49 with acute COVID-19. This chain links TRBV2 with TRBJ2-7; TRBD1 agrees at 8 bases. CDR3 sequence (DNA): TGTGCCAGCAGCCCGACAGGGGACTACGAGCAGTACTTC. It codes for CASSPTGDYEQYF.